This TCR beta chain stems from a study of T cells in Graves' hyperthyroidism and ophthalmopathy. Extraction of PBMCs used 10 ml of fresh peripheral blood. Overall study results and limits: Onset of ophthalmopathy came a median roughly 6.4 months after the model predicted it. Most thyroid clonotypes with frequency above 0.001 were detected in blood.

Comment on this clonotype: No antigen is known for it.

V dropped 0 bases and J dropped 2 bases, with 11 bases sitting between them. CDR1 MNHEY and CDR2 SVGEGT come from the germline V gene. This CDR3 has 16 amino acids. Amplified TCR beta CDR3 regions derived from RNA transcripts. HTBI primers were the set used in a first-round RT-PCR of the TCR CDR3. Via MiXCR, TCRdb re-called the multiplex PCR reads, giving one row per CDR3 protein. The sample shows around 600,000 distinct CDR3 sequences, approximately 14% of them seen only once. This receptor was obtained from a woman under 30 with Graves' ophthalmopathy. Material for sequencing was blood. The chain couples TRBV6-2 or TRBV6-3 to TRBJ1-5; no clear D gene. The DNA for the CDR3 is TGTGCCAGCAGTTACTCCGCGATCGGTGGCAATCAGCCCCAGCATTTT. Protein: CASSYSAIGGNQPQHF.